These 11 T cell receptor beta chains came from one sample sequenced in a study of T cells in localized non-small cell lung cancer. Method: immunoSEQ multiplex PCR; TCRdb's copy keeps in-frame clones and lacks some. The data hold some 1,000 clones, with around 24% observed a single time. Sample: normal lung tissue next to the tumor, taken before any cancer treatment. These TCRs come from a man aged 40-75 years with stage I squamous cell lung carcinoma.

This clone was counted a few times. J is TRBJ1-1 and V is TRBV11-3; D may be TRBD1 (5 bases). The V gene's germline CDR1 is SGHNT and CDR2 YENEEA. Deletions cut 5 bases from V and 4 bases from J, with 17 bases between. The CDR3 sequence is 15 residues long. The CDR3 loop reads CASSPMRGKLTEAFF. Written as DNA, the CDR3 is TGTGCCAGCAGCCCGATGCGGGGGAAGCTCACTGAAGCTTTCTTT.

The gene calls are TRBV18 and TRBJ2-7; TRBD2 might be the D (5 bases). The CDR3 spans 13 residues. The germline V and J ends were trimmed by 1 base and 5 bases, with 9 bases remaining between them. Germline V gives CDR1 KGHSH, CDR2 LQKENI. The DNA of the CDR3 is TGTGCCAGCTCACCACAGGGAGCGAACGAGCAGTACTTC. Residues: CASSPQGANEQYF.

This clone is large (0.1 to 1%). This specimen includes other DNA sequences encoding the same CDR3. This rearrangement joins TRBV9 to TRBJ1-2; TRBD1 might be the D (5 bases). From germline, CDR1 is SGDLS and CDR2 YYNGEE. V was pared by 0 bases and J by 1 base, with 10 bases between. The CDR3 is made up of 15 amino acids. CDR3 in amino acids: CASSVGGAGNYGYTF. CDR3 sequence (DNA): TGTGCCAGCAGCGTAGGAGGGGCTGGTAACTATGGCTACACCTTC.

This clone has a handful of counts. The V and J genes are TRBV9 and TRBJ1-1, with 8 bases that match TRBD1. The germline V gene encodes CDR1 SGDLS and CDR2 YYNGEE. This CDR3 spans 14 amino acids. The V and J ends lost 5 bases and 4 bases, in that order; junction bases with no gene match: 7. The CDR3 nucleotides read TGTGCCAGCAGTCCAACCCAGGGGGCCACTGAAGCTTTCTTT. It is translated as CASSPTQGATEAFF.

This clone was counted only a few times. The chain combines TRBV11-3 with TRBJ1-6, with 7 positions matching TRBD1. The CDR3 is made up of 15 amino acids. Germline V CDR1 and CDR2: SGHNT, YENEEA. V trimming: 7 bases; J trimming: 10 bases; junction bases outside the gene matches: 13. The CDR3 bases are TGTGCCAGCAACCCAGGGGGACCAGACGGCTCACCCCTCCACTTT. It specifies CASNPGGPDGSPLHF.

This clone has only a few counts. CDR3 protein: CASTPLGGMNTEAFF. The CDR3 nucleotides are TGTGCCAGCACTCCTTTGGGGGGGATGAACACTGAAGCTTTCTTT. The rearrangement uses TRBV6-8 and TRBJ1-1, with a weak D call TRBD1 (5 bases). Per the germline V gene, CDR1 is MNHGY and CDR2 is SAAAGT. Trimming stripped 7 bases from V and 0 bases from J, with 15 bases between. This CDR3 has 15 amino acids.

CDR3 nucleotide sequence: TGTGCCAGCAGTGAAGCGCTTAACAGAAGAAATTCACCCCTCCACTTT. It encodes CASSEALNRRNSPLHF. This rearrangement joins TRBV6-1 to TRBJ1-6; the D is unclear. From germline, CDR1 is MNHNS and CDR2 SASEGT. V lost 0 bases to trimming and J lost 7 bases, with 13 bases between them. CDR3 size: 16 residues.

In its sample, this clone is medium-sized. The chain links TRBV11-3 to TRBJ2-2, with D perhaps given as TRBD1 or TRBD2 (5 bases each). Germline values: CDR1 SGHNT, CDR2 YENEEA. CDR3 length: 15 amino acids. Trimming removed 3 bases from V and 4 bases from J, with 12 bases in between. The CDR3 nucleotides read TGTGCCAGCAGCTTGGGAAGGGACGGCACCGGGGAGCTGTTTTTT. It is translated as CASSLGRDGTGELFF.

V is TRBV11-3 and J is TRBJ1-2, with 8 bases matching TRBD1. This CDR3 is built from 14 residues. Germline loops: CDR1 SGHNT, CDR2 YENEEA. After removal of 5 bases from V and 6 bases from J, the junction contained 8 bases not matched to a gene. CDR3 nucleotides: TGTGCCAGCAGCCTAATGGGACAGGCGAATGGCTACACCTTC. Translated: CASSLMGQANGYTF.

In its sample, this clone is large. This rearrangement joins TRBV11-3 to TRBJ1-1; the match to TRBD1 covers 8 bases. From germline, CDR1 is SGHNT and CDR2 YENEEA. The CDR3 contains 17 residues. J gave up 4 bases and V 3 bases, and 13 bases lay outside the gene matches. The CDR3 nucleotides read TGTGCCAGCAGCTTGAAGCAGGGGGCGGCGAGGGCCACTGAAGCTTTCTTT. It translates to CASSLKQGAARATEAFF.

This chain links TRBV11-3 with TRBJ1-1; D gene ambiguous. Deletions cut 3 bases from V and 5 bases from J, with 22 bases between. The CDR3 covers 17 residues. The germline gives CDR1 SGHNT, CDR2 YENEEA. The CDR3 reads CASSLALGIRPPTEAFF. Written as DNA, the CDR3 is TGTGCCAGCAGCTTGGCACTGGGGATCAGGCCGCCAACTGAAGCTTTCTTT.